The clone carrying this T cell receptor beta chain was counted ten times or more. No antigen is known for it. The data are from a study of glioma-infiltrating T cells. TCR alpha and beta CDR3 regions were amplified from RNA using iRepertoire nested multiplex PCR. TCRdb reanalysed the multiplex PCR reads using MiXCR and keeps one entry per CDR3 protein. The table records around 390,000 distinct CDR3 sequences, around 45% of them present only once. Points from the study as a whole: Gliomas, especially low-grade, showed above-expected tissue-blood divergence; non-neoplastic patients showed below.

The CDR3 runs 15 residues. Trimming took off 7 bases at V and 2 bases at J, with 14 bases between the two ends. The receptor was isolated from a human donor with low-grade glioma or glioblastoma, undergoing nonglioma brain surgery, or in good health (not recorded which). The chain joins TRBV6-7 to TRBJ1-4, with D tentatively TRBD1 (6 bases). TRBV6-7 falls under the ORF class, with uncertain function. The material sequenced was glioma tissue, nonneoplastic brain tissue, or PBMCs (not recorded which). The CDR3 protein is CASTAGAKTNEKLFF. The CDR3 DNA sequence: TGTGCCAGCACGGCGGGGGCGAAGACTAATGAAAAACTGTTTTTT.